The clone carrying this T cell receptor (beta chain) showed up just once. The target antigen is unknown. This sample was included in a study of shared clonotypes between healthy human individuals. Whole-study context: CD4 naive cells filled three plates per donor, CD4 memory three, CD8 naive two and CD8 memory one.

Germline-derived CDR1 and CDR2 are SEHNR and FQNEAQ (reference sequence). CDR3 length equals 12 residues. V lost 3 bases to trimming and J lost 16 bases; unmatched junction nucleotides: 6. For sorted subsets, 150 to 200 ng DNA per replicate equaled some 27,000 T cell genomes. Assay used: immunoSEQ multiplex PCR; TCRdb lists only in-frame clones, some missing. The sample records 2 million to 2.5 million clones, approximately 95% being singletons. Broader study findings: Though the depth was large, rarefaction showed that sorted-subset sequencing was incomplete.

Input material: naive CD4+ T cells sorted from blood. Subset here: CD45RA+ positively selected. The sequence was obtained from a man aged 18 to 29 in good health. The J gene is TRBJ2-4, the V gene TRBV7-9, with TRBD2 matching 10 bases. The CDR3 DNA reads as TGTGCCAGCAGCTTGGCGACTAGCGGGCCTTACTTC. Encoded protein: CASSLATSGPYF.